Presented here are 9 T cell receptor beta chains from one specimen sequenced in a study of blood T cell repertoires in COVID-19 (dated by TCRdb to about 2020). Library preparation used the immunoSEQ multiplex PCR assay. TCRdb holds this immuneACCESS table with in-frame rearrangements only. Some clones are missing; in checked studies, unresolved V genes explain under half, and the rest has no known cause. This sample is represented by a few hundred thousand clones; approximately 87% of them were singletons. Clones ranked in the top ten supply around 10% of the sample. Input material: PBMCs or T cells enriched from blood (not recorded which). The receptors originated from a woman in her 50s who had recovered from COVID-19.

This clone was found a few times. The CDR3 spells CASSSDRATDTQYF. The CDR3 coding sequence is TGTGCCAGCAGTTCTGACAGAGCCACAGATACGCAGTATTTT. The chain recombines TRBV2 with TRBJ2-3, with D possibly matching TRBD1 (5 bases). CDR1 and CDR2 (germline): SNHLY, FYNNEI. The V end lost 5 bases, the J end lost 2 bases, and 11 bases lay between the germline ends. The CDR3 spans 14 residues. The full variable domain, with the rest looked up from reference TRBV2 and TRBJ2-3, is EPEVTQTPSHQVTQMGQEVILRCVPISNHLYFYWYRQILGQKVEFLVSFYNNEISEKSEIFDDQFSVERPDGSNFTLKIRSTKLEDSAMYFCASSSDRATDTQYFGPGTRLTVL.

The chain carries TRBV5-1 and TRBJ2-3; the match to TRBD2 covers 10 bases. Per germline, CDR1 SGHRS and CDR2 YFSETQ. V lost 6 bases and J lost 0; bases outside the gene matches: 10. The CDR3 runs 17 residues. Here the CDR3 DNA reads TGCGCCAGCACTCTGACTAGCGGGTTTGCTAGCACAGATACGCAGTATTTT. This encodes CASTLTSGFASTDTQYF.

The rearrangement uses TRBV19 and TRBJ2-7, with TRBD1 identical over 10 bases. Germline loops: CDR1 LNHDA, CDR2 SQIVND (reference sequence). With V trimmed by 7 bases and J by 5 bases, 8 bases remained unmatched. The CDR3 totals 14 residues. The CDR3 is CASKNPGQGNEQYF. The CDR3 nucleotides are TGTGCCAGTAAAAATCCGGGACAGGGGAACGAGCAGTACTTC.

This sequence joins TRBV6-4 and TRBJ2-1; TRBD2 matches 14 bases. This CDR3 contains 16 residues. Trimming took 2 bases from V and 10 from J; bases not matched to a gene: 7. Per the germline V gene, CDR1 is MRHNA and CDR2 is SNTAGT. CDR3 loop: CASSDQTSGGAREQFF. The DNA for the CDR3 is TGTGCCAGCAGTGACCAGACTAGCGGGGGGGCCAGAGAGCAGTTCTTC.

The chain is built from TRBV7-3 and TRBJ2-3; 7 positions match TRBD1. CDR3 size: 14 residues. CDR1 SGHTA and CDR2 FQGTGA come from the germline V gene. The V and J ends lost 5 bases and 2 bases, in that order; junction bases with no gene match: 4. CDR3 DNA sequence: TGTGCCAGCAGCACAGGGACAGCCACAGATACGCAGTATTTT. It translates to CASSTGTATDTQYF.

The rearrangement uses TRBV3-1 (or the pseudogene TRBV3-2) and TRBJ1-2, with 7 bases fitting TRBD1. Trimming cost V 4 bases and J 5 bases; bases outside gene matches: 10. The germline V gene has CDR1 LGHDT and CDR2 YNNKEL (reference sequence). This CDR3 has 15 amino acids. The CDR3 spells CASSPRGTAVYGYTF. The CDR3 DNA reads TGTGCCAGCAGCCCACGCGGGACAGCAGTTTATGGCTACACCTTC.

V and J are TRBV2 and TRBJ1-2; TRBD1 aligns across 7 bases. The CDR3 consists of 12 residues. CDR1 is SNHLY and CDR2 is FYNNEI in the germline V gene. With V trimmed by 6 bases and J by 5 bases, 3 bases remained unmatched. The CDR3: CASRTGRYGYTF. The CDR3 DNA reads TGTGCCAGCAGGACAGGGCGTTATGGCTACACCTTC.

The chain links TRBV5-1 to TRBJ1-1; D is unresolved. This CDR3 contains 15 residues. Germline V gene lookup returns CDR1 SGHRS and CDR2 YFSETQ. V lost 4 bases, J lost 2 bases, and 15 bases lay in between. This CDR3 is CASSTQPGTNTEAFF. CDR3 bases: TGCGCCAGCAGCACACAACCAGGTACCAACACTGAAGCTTTCTTT.

Only one count was recorded for this clone. V is TRBV14 and J is TRBJ1-2; 7 positions agree with TRBD1. Trimming took 4 bases from V and 4 from J; bases not matched to a gene: 9. The CDR3 sequence is 15 residues long. Germline loops: CDR1 SGHDN, CDR2 FVKESK. The CDR3 spells CASSLPGQQFYGYTF. In nucleotides, the CDR3 is TGTGCCAGCAGCCTCCCGGGACAGCAATTCTATGGCTACACCTTC.